One and the same sample provided the 23 T cell receptor beta chains below, sequenced in a study of CD8 T cells in Susac syndrome. Random-hexamer reverse transcription was applied to roughly 0.5 to 1 ug RNA. TCRdb recomputed calls from the immunoSEQ multiplex PCR reads with MiXCR, one row per CDR3 protein. Here the sample spans about 130,000 distinct CDR3 sequences, about 93% being singletons. The sample taken for sequencing was CD8+ T cells from PBMCs. Receptors were obtained from a human donor with multiple sclerosis.

V and J are TRBV12-3 or TRBV12-4 and TRBJ1-2; D perhaps matches TRBD1 (5 bases). The CDR3 covers 17 residues. Trimming cost V 7 bases and J 8 bases, with 29 bases left between them. CDR3 sequence (DNA): TGTGCCAGCACTCTGGGGCAGGGAGTTACCTCGGCGGAGGGCTACACCTTC. Translating it yields CASTLGQGVTSAEGYTF.

This rearrangement joins TRBV2 to TRBJ2-5, with TRBD2 matching 7 bases. The V gene end was trimmed by 1 base and the J gene end by 4 bases; junction bases not matched to a gene: 3. CDR1 and CDR2 from the germline V gene are SNHLY and FYNNEI. The length of the CDR3 is 14 residues. The CDR3 nucleotides read TGTGCCAGCAGTGAAGGGACTAGTTCAGAGACCCAGTACTTC. Translated: CASSEGTSSETQYF.

The chain recombines TRBV29-1 with TRBJ2-1; 10 nucleotides align to TRBD1. The CDR3 runs 13 residues. Trimming cost V 7 bases and J 10 bases; bases outside gene matches: 10. Per the germline V gene, CDR1 is SQVTM and CDR2 is ANQGSEA. The CDR3 loop reads CSGGTGEGGEQFF. CDR3 DNA: TGCAGCGGCGGGACAGGGGAGGGAGGGGAGCAGTTCTTC.

In this sample, this clonotype turned up once. CDR3 in amino acids: CASSSRTSGRLPLQETQYF. In DNA form, the CDR3 reads TGTGCCAGCAGTTCCCGGACTAGCGGGAGGCTGCCGTTGCAAGAGACCCAGTACTTC. The V gene is TRBV21-1, the J gene TRBJ2-5; TRBD2 is the table's D call, not checked against the DNA. TRBV21-1 constitutes a pseudogene. The CDR3 covers 19 residues.

This clonotype was counted only a few times. The chain couples TRBV4-1 to TRBJ2-7, with D perhaps matching TRBD1 (5 bases). Germline CDR1 and CDR2: MGHRA and YSYEKL. This CDR3 has 14 residues. The V end was cut by 0 bases, the J end by 4 bases, with 10 bases between. The CDR3 here is CASSQEGRAYEQYF. The CDR3 nucleotides are TGCGCCAGCAGCCAAGAGGGCAGGGCGTACGAGCAGTACTTC.

The chain recombines TRBV6-5 with TRBJ2-3; no reliable D call. The CDR3 totals 12 residues. Per germline, CDR1 MNHEY and CDR2 SVGAGI. Trimming took off 6 bases at V and 7 bases at J, with 11 bases between the two ends. The CDR3 DNA reads as TGTGCCAGCAGCCCTGACCTTTATACGCAGTATTTT. It is translated as CASSPDLYTQYF.

The sample holds a few counts of this clonotype. The CDR3 region is CASGTGLQETQYF. In nucleotides, the CDR3 is TGTGCTAGTGGTACGGGACTCCAAGAGACCCAGTACTTC. The gene calls are TRBV12-5 and TRBJ2-5; maybe TRBD2 (6 bases). The germline V and J ends were trimmed by 5 bases and 1 base, with 8 bases remaining between them. Germline-derived CDR1 and CDR2 are LGHNT and FRNRAP. The length of the CDR3 is 13 residues.

V is TRBV2 and J is TRBJ2-1, with D perhaps TRBD2 (6 bases). The germline V and J ends were trimmed by 6 bases and 5 bases, with 20 bases remaining between them. Germline loops: CDR1 SNHLY, CDR2 FYNNEI. This CDR3 comprises 16 residues. The CDR3 loop is CASSPLGEATDNEQFF. For the CDR3, the DNA is TGTGCCAGCAGCCCCCTGGGGGAGGCCACCGACAATGAGCAGTTCTTC.

This sequence joins TRBV20-1 and TRBJ2-1, with D possibly being TRBD2 (5 bases). This CDR3 has 16 amino acids. The germline V gene encodes CDR1 DFQATT and CDR2 SNEGSKA (reference sequence). V gave up 0 bases and J gave up 2 bases, with 14 bases separating them. The CDR3 DNA reads TGCAGTGCTAGAGATGGGTATAGCGCAACCTACAATGAGCAGTTCTTC. Encoded protein: CSARDGYSATYNEQFF.

The chain combines TRBV7-9 with TRBJ2-6; D uncertain. Germline CDR1 is SEHNR and CDR2 is FQNEAQ (reference sequence). Trimming removed 1 base at V and 2 bases at J, with 9 bases between. CDR3 length: 16 amino acids. CDR3 sequence reads: CASSLEGIPGANVLTF. The CDR3 DNA reads as TGTGCCAGCAGCTTAGAGGGCATCCCTGGGGCCAACGTCCTGACTTTC.

The J gene is TRBJ2-6, the V gene TRBV7-3; D is unclear. The ends were cut back, 2 bases at V and 1 base at J, with 9 bases in the middle. Germline V gene lookup returns CDR1 SGHTA and CDR2 FQGTGA. This CDR3 spans 16 amino acids. DNA of the CDR3: TGTGCCAGCAGCTTATCCGGCCTTTCTGGGGCCAACGTCCTGACTTTC. It yields the protein CASSLSGLSGANVLTF.

The chain has TRBV5-4 and TRBJ2-1, with D perhaps being TRBD1 or TRBD2 (5 bases each). Trimming cost V 4 bases and J 6 bases, with 5 bases left between them. The CDR3 runs 11 residues. Per germline, CDR1 SGHNT and CDR2 YYREEE (reference sequence). The CDR3 protein is CASSGGNEQFF. The CDR3 DNA follows: TGTGCCAGCAGCGGGGGCAATGAGCAGTTCTTC.

The chain carries TRBV3-1 and TRBJ2-7, with D possibly matching TRBD1 (5 bases). Between the trimmed V and J ends, which lost 2 bases and 0 bases, there was a span of 8 bases. The germline CDR1 and CDR2 sequences are LGHDT and YNNKEL (reference sequence). This CDR3 spans 14 amino acids. CDR3: CASSQFGASYEQYF. In DNA, the CDR3 is TGTGCCAGCAGCCAATTTGGGGCCTCCTACGAGCAGTACTTC.

This chain uses TRBV5-6 with TRBJ1-1; D is undetermined. The CDR3 length is 14 residues. Trimming removed 1 base at V and 3 bases at J, with 10 bases between. Germline CDR1 reads SGHDT; CDR2 reads YYEEEE. CDR3 nucleotide sequence: TGTGCCAGCAGCTTGCGCTGGAGATACACTGAAGCTTTCTTT. Amino acids: CASSLRWRYTEAFF.

V is TRBV6-4 and J is TRBJ1-1; TRBD1 matches at 8 bases. The V segment lost 4 bases and the J segment 11 bases; nucleotides outside the gene matches: 6. This CDR3 spans 12 amino acids. Germline V lookup: CDR1 MRHNA, CDR2 SNTAGT. The CDR3 DNA reads as TGTGCCAGCAGTGGACAGGGGTCAAAGGCTTTCTTT. Translated: CASSGQGSKAFF.

The gene calls are TRBV27 and TRBJ2-7, with D possibly TRBD2 on 7 matching bases. The length of the CDR3 is 13 residues. Germline lookup yields CDR1 MNHEY and CDR2 SMNVEV (reference sequence). The germline V and J ends were trimmed by 7 bases and 3 bases, with 13 bases remaining between them. Written as DNA, the CDR3 is TGTGCCAGCAAAGGGGGAGGGGACTACGAGCAGTACTTC. It translates to CASKGGGDYEQYF.

The chain recombines TRBV11-2 with TRBJ2-1; D is perhaps TRBD2 (5 bases). Germline assignment: CDR1 SGHAT and CDR2 FQNNGV. The CDR3 runs to 11 residues. The V and J ends lost 3 bases and 10 bases respectively, with 7 bases between them. As DNA, the CDR3 is TGTGCCAGCAGCTTCCGGGGAGAGCAGTTCTTC. It encodes CASSFRGEQFF.

This chain joins TRBV28 and TRBJ2-1; possible D gene TRBD2, 5 bases. Deletions cut 6 bases from V and 6 bases from J, with 18 bases between. The germline V gene has CDR1 MDHEN and CDR2 SYDVKM. This CDR3 is 15 amino acids long. CDR3 sequence: CASSPQDSAFNEQFF. The CDR3 DNA follows: TGTGCCAGCAGCCCCCAGGACTCCGCCTTCAATGAGCAGTTCTTC.

As DNA, the CDR3 is TGTGCCAGCAGTACTCCCGGGACGGGTGGGACTGAAGCTTTCTTT. Protein product: CASSTPGTGGTEAFF. The chain is built from TRBV9 and TRBJ1-1; a possible D gene is TRBD1 (5 bases). Germline CDR1 reads SGDLS; CDR2 reads YYNGEE. Trimming cost V 5 bases and J 5 bases, with 19 bases left between them. The CDR3 runs to 15 residues.

The gene calls are TRBV7-6 and TRBJ2-1, with 9 bases aligning to TRBD2. Germline CDR1 SGHVS, CDR2 FNYEAQ. The CDR3 has 14 residues. Trimming removed 3 bases from V and 8 bases from J; junction bases left unmatched: 5. CDR3: CASSFSGSLYEQFF. DNA for the CDR3: TGTGCCAGCAGCTTTAGCGGGAGTCTGTATGAGCAGTTCTTC.

The V gene is TRBV13, the J gene TRBJ2-3; 14 positions match TRBD2. J was trimmed by 4 bases and V by 5 bases; bases with no gene match: 23. The CDR3 consists of 22 residues. The germline V gene has CDR1 PRHDT and CDR2 FYEKMQ (reference sequence). As DNA, the CDR3 is TGTGCCAGCAGCCGACAGGGGACTAGCGGGAGAGTGGCCCCTGGCAAGTCAGATACGCAGTATTTT. Protein product: CASSRQGTSGRVAPGKSDTQYF. Looking up the rest from reference TRBV13 and TRBJ2-3 gives the full variable domain: AAGVIQSPRHLIKEKRETATLKCYPIPRHDTVYWYQQGPGQDPQFLISFYEKMQSDKGSIPDRFSAQQFSDYHSELNMSSLELGDSALYFCASSRQGTSGRVAPGKSDTQYFGPGTRLTVL.

The gene calls are TRBV9 and TRBJ1-1; D possibly corresponds to TRBD1 (5 bases). The V end was cut by 0 bases, the J end by 3 bases, with 12 bases between. The germline gives CDR1 SGDLS, CDR2 YYNGEE. The CDR3 sequence is 15 residues long. The DNA for the CDR3 is TGTGCCAGCAGCGTAGAATCACAGGCGGACACTGAAGCTTTCTTT. Encoded protein: CASSVESQADTEAFF.

This chain connects TRBV2 to TRBJ2-5; TRBD2 matches at 9 bases. V was pared by 7 bases and J by 1 base, with 10 bases of the junction left unmatched. In germline, CDR1 is SNHLY, CDR2 FYNNEI. This CDR3 spans 16 amino acids. CDR3 in DNA: TGTGCCAGCAATGGTGAGAGCGGGAGGCCCCAAGAGACCCAGTACTTC. As protein: CASNGESGRPQETQYF. The entire variable domain, with the rest obtained from reference TRBV2 and TRBJ2-5, is as follows: EPEVTQTPSHQVTQMGQEVILRCVPISNHLYFYWYRQILGQKVEFLVSFYNNEISEKSEIFDDQFSVERPDGSNFTLKIRSTKLEDSAMYFCASNGESGRPQETQYFGPGTRLLVL.